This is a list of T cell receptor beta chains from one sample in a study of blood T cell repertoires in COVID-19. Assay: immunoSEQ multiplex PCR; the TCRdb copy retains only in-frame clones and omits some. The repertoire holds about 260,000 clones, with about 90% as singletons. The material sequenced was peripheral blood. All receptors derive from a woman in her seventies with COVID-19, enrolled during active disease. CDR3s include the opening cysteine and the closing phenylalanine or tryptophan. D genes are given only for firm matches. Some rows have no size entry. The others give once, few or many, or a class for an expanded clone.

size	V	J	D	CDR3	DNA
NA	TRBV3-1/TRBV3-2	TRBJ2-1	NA	CASRVSGLRDYEQFF	TGTGCCAGCAGGGTATCGGGGTTGCGGGACTATGAGCAGTTCTTC
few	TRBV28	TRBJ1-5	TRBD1	CASSLVGSGGLSNQPQHF	TGTGCCAGCAGTTTAGTGGGGTCAGGGGGCTTAAGCAATCAGCCCCAGCATTTT
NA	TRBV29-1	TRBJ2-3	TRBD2	CSVDSLAGGPRSTDTQYF	TGCAGCGTTGATTCCCTAGCGGGAGGGCCTCGGAGCACAGATACGCAGTATTTT
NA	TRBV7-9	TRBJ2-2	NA	CASTPQSAGELFF	TGTGCCAGCACCCCCCAGTCCGCCGGGGAGCTGTTTTTT
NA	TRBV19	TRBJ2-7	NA	CASSTMGAQGHEQYF	TGTGCCAGTAGCACTATGGGGGCTCAGGGCCACGAGCAGTACTTC
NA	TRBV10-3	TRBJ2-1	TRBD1	CAILSGTGLGEQFF	TGTGCCATCCTTTCCGGGACAGGGTTAGGGGAGCAGTTCTTC
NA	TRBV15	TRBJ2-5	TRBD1	CATSRPGTGVETQYF	TGTGCCACCAGCAGACCCGGGACAGGCGTAGAGACCCAGTACTTC
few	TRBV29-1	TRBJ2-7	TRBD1	CSAEALSPGTGGSYEQYF	TGCAGCGCAGAGGCTCTTTCTCCCGGGACAGGGGGTTCCTACGAGCAGTACTTC
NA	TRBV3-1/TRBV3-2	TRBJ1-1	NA	CASSSTGQGGTEAFF	TGTGCCAGCAGCTCAACAGGGCAGGGAGGGACTGAAGCTTTCTTT
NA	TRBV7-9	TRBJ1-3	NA	CASSALRNTIYF	TGTGCCAGCAGCGCACTTCGAAACACCATATATTTT
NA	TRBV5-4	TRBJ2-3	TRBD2	CASSFPTSGTDTQYF	TGTGCCAGCAGCTTCCCGACTAGCGGCACAGATACGCAGTATTTT
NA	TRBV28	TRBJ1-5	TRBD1	CASSQDRGDQPQHF	TGTGCCAGCAGCCAGGACAGGGGAGATCAGCCCCAGCATTTT
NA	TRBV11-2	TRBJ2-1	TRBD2	CASSPRVAGGLYNEQFF	TGTGCCAGCAGCCCCCGGGTAGCGGGAGGCCTCTACAATGAGCAGTTCTTC
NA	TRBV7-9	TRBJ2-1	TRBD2	CASSSWTSSYNEQFF	TGTGCCAGCAGCTCGTGGACTAGCTCCTACAATGAGCAGTTCTTC